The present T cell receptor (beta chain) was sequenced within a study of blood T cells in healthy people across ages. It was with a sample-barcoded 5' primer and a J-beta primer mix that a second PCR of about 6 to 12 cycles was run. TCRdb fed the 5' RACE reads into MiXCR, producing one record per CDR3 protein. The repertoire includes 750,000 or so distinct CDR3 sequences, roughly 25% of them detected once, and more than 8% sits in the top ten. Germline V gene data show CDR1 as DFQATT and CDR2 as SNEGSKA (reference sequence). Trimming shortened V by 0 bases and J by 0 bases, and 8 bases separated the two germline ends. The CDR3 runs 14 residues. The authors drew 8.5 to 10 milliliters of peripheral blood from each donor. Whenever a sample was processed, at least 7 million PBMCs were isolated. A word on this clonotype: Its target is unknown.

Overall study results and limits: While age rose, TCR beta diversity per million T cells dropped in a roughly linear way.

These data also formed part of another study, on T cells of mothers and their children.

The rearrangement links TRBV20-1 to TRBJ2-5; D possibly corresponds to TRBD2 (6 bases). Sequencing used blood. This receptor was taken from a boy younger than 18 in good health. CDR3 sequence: CSARDLAYQETQYF. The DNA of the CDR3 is TGCAGTGCTAGAGATCTAGCGTACCAAGAGACCCAGTACTTC.